The sequence of this T cell receptor beta chain was determined in a study of T-cell reconstitution after alpha-beta-depleted transplantation in children. Study-wide findings and caveats: Alpha-beta T cells about two months after transplant reportedly derived from several hundred expanded graft clones. At the one-year point after transplant, T-cell counts and TCRbeta diversity were found to come mostly from T cells that had been newly produced. In some patients, recipient T cells and intrathymic progenitors surviving conditioning explained high day-60 diversity.

Molecular barcoding with unique molecular identifiers was used for the TCRbeta library. TCRdb itself ran the PCR reads through MiXCR, one entry per CDR3 protein. The sample has approximately 650,000 distinct CDR3 sequences; about an eighth are singletons. With respect to this clonotype: The antigen remains undetermined. An end of the junction does not agree with germline; a read error may underlie this.

CDR1 and CDR2 (germline): SEHNR, FQNEAQ (reference sequence). This CDR3 spans 14 amino acids. This TCR was sampled from a girl aged 2 to 9 with congenital amegakaryocytic thrombocytopenia, due to receive a stem cell transplant. The sample in question was PBMCs, obtained before TCRalphabeta/CD19-depleted stem cell transplant. J is TRBJ1-1 and V is TRBV7-9; D gene uncertain. DNA of the CDR3: TGTGCCGGCAGCTTTAACCGGCCAAACACTGAAGCTTTCTTT. Protein: CAGSFNRPNTEAFF.